The 8 T cell receptor beta chains listed next were all sequenced from one sample in a study of blood T cell repertoires in COVID-19. The data were produced by immunoSEQ multiplex PCR, yet TCRdb's version contains in-frame clones alone and is incomplete. Of fewer than 400,000 clones listed, around 86% were seen once; the top ten hold 5% to 5.5%. The sample taken for sequencing was PBMCs or T cells enriched from blood (not recorded which). These receptors originate from a man aged 60-69 years who had recovered from COVID-19.

V usage is TRBV6-5 and J usage is TRBJ1-1, with a weak D call TRBD1 (6 bases). Germline V gives CDR1 MNHEY, CDR2 SVGAGI. The CDR3 consists of 14 residues. Trimming stripped 2 bases from V and 3 bases from J, with 10 bases between. CDR3 sequence: CASSYREGDTEAFF. Here the CDR3 DNA reads TGTGCCAGCAGTTACCGAGAGGGGGACACTGAAGCTTTCTTT.

The chain joins TRBV10-1 to TRBJ1-2; TRBD1 agrees at 7 bases. V gave up 5 bases and J gave up 7 bases; unmatched junction bases: 10. Germline CDR1 and CDR2: WNHNN and SYGVQD (reference sequence). The CDR3 runs to 14 residues. CDR3 protein: CASSLDRSGLGYTF. The CDR3, as DNA: TGCGCCAGCAGTCTGGACAGGTCGGGCCTTGGCTACACCTTC.

The chain is built from TRBV28 and TRBJ1-1; 12 nucleotides line up with TRBD1. The J segment lost 10 bases and the V segment lost 3 bases, leaving 9 bases of the junction unmatched. CDR3 size: 15 residues. CDR1 and CDR2 from the germline V gene are MDHEN and SYDVKM. DNA for the CDR3: TGTGCCAGCAGTTTGAGGGGACAGGGGGCAAGTGGAGCTTTCTTT. Translated, it gives CASSLRGQGASGAFF.

This chain links TRBV3-1 (or the pseudogene TRBV3-2) with TRBJ1-1, with D hard to call. V lost 3 bases, J lost 1 base, and 6 bases lay in between. In germline, CDR1 is LGHDT, CDR2 YNNKEL (reference sequence). This CDR3 has 13 amino acids. The CDR3, as DNA: TGTGCCAGCAGCCATCCCCAGAACACTGAAGCTTTCTTT. It yields the protein CASSHPQNTEAFF.

This clone was seen just once. The chain recombines TRBV3-1 (or the pseudogene TRBV3-2) with TRBJ2-3, with 10 bases identical to TRBD2. The V gene end was trimmed by 3 bases and the J gene end by 3 bases; junction bases not matched to a gene: 6. Looked up from germline, CDR1 is LGHDT and CDR2 is YNNKEL (reference sequence). The CDR3 is 16 residues long. In DNA, the CDR3 is TGTGCCAGCAGCCAGGCTAGCGGGAGAGTGACAGATACGCAGTATTTT. It encodes CASSQASGRVTDTQYF.

This clone has just a few counts. V usage is TRBV5-4 and J usage is TRBJ1-4; 7 bases line up with TRBD1. The CDR3 runs 17 residues. Germline trimming cut 1 base from V and 4 bases from J; bases unmatched to any gene: 10. From germline, CDR1 is SGHNT and CDR2 YYREEE (reference sequence). CDR3 DNA sequence: TGTGCCAGCAGCTTGTTTTGGCCACGGACAGGTAATGAAAAACTGTTTTTT. It codes for CASSLFWPRTGNEKLFF.

This sequence joins TRBV5-1 and TRBJ2-7, with 7 bases matching TRBD1. The CDR3 length is 14 residues. V gave up 4 bases and J gave up 3 bases; unmatched junction bases: 7. Germline V CDR1 and CDR2: SGHRS, YFSETQ. In DNA, the CDR3 is TGCGCCAGCAGCACGACAGGGACGGTCTACGAGCAGTACTTC. Protein product: CASSTTGTVYEQYF.

The CDR3 DNA reads TGTGCCAGCAGCCCAGGACTTCTACTCACAGATACGCAGTATTTT. This translates into CASSPGLLLTDTQYF. The rearrangement uses TRBV9 and TRBJ2-3, with D maybe TRBD2 (5 bases). The germline CDR1 and CDR2 sequences are SGDLS and YYNGEE. V was clipped by 4 bases and J by 2 bases, with 14 bases between them. The CDR3 has 15 amino acids.